The rows below give T cell receptor beta chains drawn from one sample of a study of blood T cell repertoires in COVID-19. This table comes from immunoSEQ multiplex PCR, and its TCRdb copy is limited to in-frame clones, with some not included. The sample has a few hundred thousand clones, approximately 86% seen once. What was sequenced was PBMCs or T cells enriched from blood (not recorded which). The receptors were gathered from a woman in her forties or fifties who had recovered from COVID-19. CDR3s include the opening cysteine and the closing phenylalanine or tryptophan. A D gene is named only where the DNA matches it firmly. Clone sizes are given selectively: once, few, many, or a class where the clone is expanded.

V	J	size	D	CDR3	DNA
TRBV4-1	TRBJ1-5	.	.	CASSQVGGQLNNQPQHF	TGCGCCAGCAGCCAAGTAGGTGGACAACTAAACAATCAGCCCCAGCATTTT
TRBV28	TRBJ2-1	.	TRBD1	CASSTPGQGALNEQFF	TGTGCCAGCAGTACCCCGGGACAGGGGGCCTTAAATGAGCAGTTCTTC
TRBV28	TRBJ1-3	few	TRBD1	CASSSTTGASSGNTIYF	TGTGCCAGCAGCTCAACGACAGGGGCAAGCTCCGGAAACACCATATATTTT
TRBV18	TRBJ2-7	.	TRBD2	CASSPSVSGSDEQYF	TGTGCCAGCTCACCCTCGGTTAGCGGGAGTGATGAGCAGTACTTC
TRBV6-7	TRBJ1-1	.	TRBD1	CASSKSQGAGTEAFF	TGTGCCAGCAGTAAATCACAGGGGGCCGGCACTGAAGCTTTCTTT
TRBV2	TRBJ1-5	.	TRBD1	CASSGQGIGQPQHF	TGTGCCAGCAGTGGACAGGGGATCGGACAGCCCCAGCATTTT
TRBV10-3	TRBJ2-7	.	TRBD1	CAISEPAGQGYYEQYF	TGTGCCATCAGTGAACCAGCGGGACAGGGTTACTACGAGCAGTACTTC
TRBV5-6	TRBJ2-1	.	TRBD1	CASSPLGQGYNEQFF	TGTGCCAGCAGCCCCCTGGGACAGGGATACAATGAGCAGTTCTTC
TRBV18	TRBJ1-4	.	.	CASSPFANEKLFF	TGTGCCAGCTCACCGTTCGCGAATGAAAAACTGTTTTTT
TRBV19	TRBJ2-1	.	TRBD2	CASSALAGLVYNEQFF	TGTGCCAGTAGTGCCCTTGCGGGACTAGTTTACAATGAGCAGTTCTTC
TRBV9	TRBJ1-5	.	.	CASSVDPDQPQHF	TGTGCCAGCAGCGTAGATCCCGATCAGCCCCAGCATTTT
TRBV2	TRBJ1-1	.	.	CASALLPGQNTEAFF	TGTGCCAGCGCCCTCCTTCCGGGACAGAACACTGAAGCTTTCTTT
TRBV18	TRBJ2-5	.	TRBD2	CASSALASEVAQYF	TGTGCCAGCTCGGCACTAGCGTCGGAGGTGGCCCAGTACTTC
TRBV4-2	TRBJ2-5	.	.	CASSQQHLETQYF	TGTGCCAGCAGCCAACAACATTTAGAGACCCAGTACTTC
TRBV18	TRBJ1-4	.	.	CASSSQFDEKLFF	TGTGCCAGCTCAAGTCAGTTCGATGAAAAACTGTTTTTT
TRBV4-1	TRBJ1-5	.	.	CASSQEAPGGRGDQPQHF	TGCGCCAGCAGCCAAGAGGCCCCGGGAGGGCGCGGGGATCAGCCCCAGCATTTT
TRBV5-4	TRBJ2-3	once	.	CASSPGSLSPSTDTQYF	TGTGCCAGCAGCCCGGGGTCCTTAAGCCCTAGCACAGATACGCAGTATTTT
TRBV4-1	TRBJ2-5	.	TRBD2	CASSQGQRGETQYF	TGCGCCAGCAGTCAGGGTCAGCGGGGAGAGACCCAGTACTTC
TRBV7-9	TRBJ2-4	.	TRBD1	CASSPQRQGGAKNIQYF	TGTGCCAGCAGCCCCCAGCGACAGGGGGGAGCCAAAAACATTCAGTACTTC
TRBV30	TRBJ2-7	.	.	CAWSRSGGAYEQYF	TGTGCCTGGAGCCGATCAGGAGGGGCCTACGAGCAGTACTTC
TRBV24-1	TRBJ1-2	.	.	CATSASGGGEGYTF	TGTGCCACCAGTGCCTCTGGGGGGGGCGAGGGCTACACCTTC
TRBV28	TRBJ1-1	.	TRBD1	CASSLGQITEAFF	TGTGCCAGCAGTTTGGGACAGATCACTGAAGCTTTCTTT
TRBV15	TRBJ1-1	.	.	CATSRGRQTLGTEAFF	TGTGCCACCAGCAGAGGTAGACAGACCTTAGGGACTGAAGCTTTCTTT
TRBV5-1	TRBJ2-6	.	.	CASSLAPGGANVLTF	TGCGCCAGCAGCTTGGCCCCCGGTGGGGCCAACGTCCTGACTTTC
TRBV28	TRBJ1-2	.	.	CASSLWGTLVSNYGYTF	TGTGCCAGCAGTTTATGGGGGACACTAGTCTCTAACTATGGCTACACCTTC
TRBV27	TRBJ2-1	.	.	CASSPSLRGAYNEQFF	TGTGCCAGCAGCCCGAGTCTCCGGGGAGCCTACAATGAGCAGTTCTTC
TRBV4-2	TRBJ1-5	.	.	CASSQGDSNQPQHF	TGTGCCAGCAGCCAGGGCGATAGCAATCAGCCCCAGCATTTT
TRBV6-5	TRBJ1-5	.	TRBD1	CASRLGTDQPQHF	TGTGCCAGCAGACTTGGGACAGATCAGCCCCAGCATTTT
TRBV5-1	TRBJ2-3	.	TRBD2	CASGTSGRGTDTQYF	TGCGCCAGCGGGACTAGCGGGAGAGGCACAGATACGCAGTATTTT
TRBV28	TRBJ1-6	.	.	CASSGGSPLHF	TGTGCCAGCAGCGGGGGATCACCCCTCCACTTT
TRBV6-5	TRBJ2-1	.	.	CASSPSGHEQFF	TGTGCCAGCAGTCCTAGTGGCCATGAGCAGTTCTTC
TRBV11-3	TRBJ2-3	.	TRBD2	CASSLEGRAHTDTQYF	TGTGCCAGCAGCTTAGAGGGGAGGGCCCACACAGATACGCAGTATTTT
TRBV5-1	TRBJ1-2	.	.	CASSFGGDYGYTF	TGCGCCAGCAGCTTCGGCGGGGACTATGGCTACACCTTC
TRBV11-2	TRBJ2-7	.	TRBD2	CASRFSGASSYEQYF	TGTGCCAGCAGATTCAGCGGGGCCAGCTCCTACGAGCAGTACTTC
TRBV18	TRBJ1-3	.	TRBD1	CASSPKGTGGFGNTIYF	TGTGCCAGCTCACCAAAAGGGACAGGGGGTTTTGGAAACACCATATATTTT
TRBV5-1	TRBJ2-3	.	.	CASSFSSGTDTQYF	TGCGCCAGCAGCTTCTCCTCCGGCACAGATACGCAGTATTTT
TRBV5-1	TRBJ2-6	.	TRBD1	CASSLAGGQGAYSGANVLTF	TGCGCCAGCAGCTTGGCCGGGGGACAGGGCGCCTACTCTGGGGCCAACGTCCTGACTTTC
TRBV28	TRBJ1-3	.	.	CASSLYGGAGNTIYF	TGTGCCAGCAGTTTATATGGAGGGGCTGGAAACACCATATATTTT
TRBV29-1	TRBJ1-1	.	.	CSVEGSGAAEAFF	TGCAGCGTTGAGGGGTCTGGGGCGGCTGAAGCTTTCTTT
TRBV6-5	TRBJ2-1	.	.	CASSLWREDEQFF	TGTGCCAGCAGTTTATGGCGTGAGGATGAGCAGTTCTTC
TRBV24-1	TRBJ2-3	.	TRBD1	CATSDARQGRGTDTQYF	TGTGCCACCAGTGATGCGAGACAGGGTCGCGGCACAGATACGCAGTATTTT
TRBV4-3	TRBJ1-3	.	.	CASSQEAGRIGNTIYF	TGCGCCAGCAGCCAAGAAGCAGGGAGGATCGGAAACACCATATATTTT
TRBV7-2	TRBJ2-7	.	.	CASSLSSYEQYF	TGTGCCAGCAGCCTAAGCTCCTACGAGCAGTACTTC
TRBV18	TRBJ2-5	.	.	CASSLANKETQYF	TGTGCCAGCTCCCTAGCGAATAAAGAGACCCAGTACTTC
TRBV5-4	TRBJ2-4	.	TRBD2	CASSLGTSGSTKNIQYF	TGTGCCAGCAGCTTGGGGACTAGCGGGAGTACCAAAAACATTCAGTACTTC
TRBV2	TRBJ2-1	.	.	CASSTQYNEQFF	TGTGCCAGCAGTACCCAGTACAATGAGCAGTTCTTC
TRBV7-9	TRBJ2-1	once	TRBD2	CASSSLAGGPYNEQFF	TGTGCCAGCAGCTCTCTAGCGGGAGGCCCCTACAATGAGCAGTTCTTC
TRBV10-3	TRBJ2-3	.	TRBD1	CAIRQGVTDTQYF	TGTGCCATTCGTCAGGGGGTGACAGATACGCAGTATTTT
TRBV2	TRBJ2-5	.	TRBD2	CASIQGLAGTQETQYF	TGTGCCAGCATACAGGGACTAGCGGGAACTCAAGAGACCCAGTACTTC
TRBV28	TRBJ2-3	.	TRBD2	CASRFRSAGVTDTQYF	TGTGCCAGCAGATTCCGATCAGCGGGAGTCACAGATACGCAGTATTTT
TRBV5-4	TRBJ2-5	.	TRBD1	CASSLGQGSIFGETQYF	TGTGCCAGCAGCCTCGGACAGGGAAGTATTTTCGGAGAGACCCAGTACTTC